Each of the 24 T cell receptor beta chains below was sequenced from the same sample in a study of beta chain features in type 1 diabetes. The isolated RNA, all of it, was reverse transcribed, so expressed TCRB transcripts were what got sequenced. Only in-frame clones appear in the TCRdb table, and some are missing; sequencing was by immunoSEQ multiplex PCR. The sample includes nearly 700,000 clones, roughly 12% of them seen just once. Study outcomes and limitations: A moderate, significant TCRB CDR3 shortening appeared in type 1 diabetes across four CD4+ subsets.

Their antigens are not known. The sample comprised naive CD4+ T cells from blood. The receptors were gathered from a young man with type 1 diabetes.

The chain uses TRBV7-2 and TRBJ1-6, with D possibly TRBD1 on 6 matching bases. The CDR3 is 14 amino acids. The germline V gene encodes CDR1 SGHTA and CDR2 FQGNSA. V lost 0 bases to trimming and J lost 13 bases, with 13 bases between them. The CDR3 nucleotides are TGTGCCAGCAGCTTAGCGGGGCAGGGGCATCCCCTCCACTTT. This sequence encodes CASSLAGQGHPLHF.

This clone turned up a few times. The chain combines TRBV7-3 with TRBJ2-5; no clear D. Looked up from germline, CDR1 is SGHTA and CDR2 is FQGTGA. V was pared by 1 base and J by 3 bases, with 9 bases between. CDR3 size: 14 residues. CDR3 loop: CASSLNPWEETQYF. The CDR3 DNA follows: TGTGCCAGCAGCTTAAACCCGTGGGAAGAGACCCAGTACTTC.

This clone was seen a few times. The chain is built from TRBV14 and TRBJ1-1; possible D gene TRBD1, 5 bases. CDR3 length: 13 residues. CDR1 SGHDN and CDR2 FVKESK come from the germline V gene. V was trimmed by 3 bases and J by 6 bases, leaving 11 bases between them. The CDR3 is CASSQAGTSEAFF. The CDR3 DNA reads TGTGCCAGCAGCCAGGCTGGGACGTCTGAAGCTTTCTTT.

This chain connects TRBV7-9 to TRBJ2-2, with TRBD2 matching 11 bases. Germline V lookup: CDR1 SEHNR, CDR2 FQNEAQ (reference sequence). The CDR3 is 15 residues long. V lost 5 bases and J lost 3; bases outside the gene matches: 2. The CDR3 sequence is CASSRLAGYTGELFF. The CDR3, as DNA: TGTGCCAGCAGCCGACTAGCGGGGTACACCGGGGAGCTGTTTTTT.

The sample holds a few counts of this clone. The chain is built from TRBV30 and TRBJ2-3; TRBD1 might be the D (5 bases). The CDR3 length is 15 residues. V lost 3 bases to trimming and J lost 7 bases, with 20 bases between them. Germline CDR1 reads GTSNPN; CDR2 reads SVGIG (reference sequence). CDR3 DNA: TGTGCCTGGAGCCCGGTGGGGCTAATTTCAAATACGCAGTATTTT. This translates into CAWSPVGLISNTQYF.

This chain connects TRBV25-1 to TRBJ2-3; TRBD2 is a possible D gene (5 bases). CDR1 MGHDK and CDR2 SYGVNS come from the germline V gene. V lost 1 base and J lost 6, with 14 bases in between. The CDR3 length is 15 residues. The CDR3 nucleotides are TGTGCCAGCAGTGAATCGCGTCTAGCATTGGATACGCAGTATTTT. Encoded protein: CASSESRLALDTQYF. Full variable domain (missing parts from reference TRBV25-1 and TRBJ2-3): EADIYQTPRYLVIGTGKKITLECSQTMGHDKMYWYQQDPGMELHLIHYSYGVNSTEKGDLSSESTVSRIRTEHFPLTLESARPSHTSQYLCASSESRLALDTQYFGPGTRLTVL.

This clone was observed a handful of times. This sequence joins TRBV6-6 and TRBJ2-5; TRBD2 aligns across 11 bases. Per germline, CDR1 MNHNY and CDR2 SVGAGI (reference sequence). Trimming took 4 bases from V and 5 from J; bases not matched to a gene: 9. The CDR3 is made up of 16 amino acids. In DNA form, the CDR3 reads TGTGCCAGCAGTTCCCCGGTGGTAGCGGGGGGGGAGACCCAGTACTTC. Translating it yields CASSSPVVAGGETQYF.

V usage is TRBV4-1 and J usage is TRBJ2-5, with 7 positions matching TRBD1. Trimming at V came to 3 bases and at J to 3 bases, leaving 16 bases not matched to a gene. The CDR3 totals 18 residues. CDR1 is MGHRA, CDR2 YSYEKL, per germline. CDR3 in amino acids: CASSQGLTGRDSKETQYF. The CDR3 coding sequence is TGCGCCAGCAGCCAGGGCTTAACCGGCCGGGACAGTAAAGAGACCCAGTACTTC.

Concerning this clone: Other nucleotide sequences from this sample produce the same CDR3. The chain is built from TRBV6-5 and TRBJ2-3; D is unclear. The CDR3 is made up of 13 amino acids. Germline V gene sequence: CDR1 MNHEY, CDR2 SVGAGI. V was clipped by 6 bases and J by 1 base, with 8 bases between them. The CDR3 region has the DNA TGTGCCAGCAGCTACCCGGGCACAGATACGCAGTATTTT. Translated, it gives CASSYPGTDTQYF.

The rearrangement links TRBV5-6 to TRBJ2-7, with D unclear. V lost 5 bases, J lost 3 bases, and 21 bases lay in between. Germline CDR1 and CDR2: SGHDT and YYEEEE. This CDR3 is built from 16 residues. Written as DNA, the CDR3 is TGTGCCAGCAGTCCCCCTTCGGAATCTATTATCTACGAGCAGTACTTC. This codes for CASSPPSESIIYEQYF.

The chain couples TRBV7-2 to TRBJ1-1; 8 bases are a match to TRBD1. Germline assignment: CDR1 SGHTA and CDR2 FQGNSA. The CDR3 runs to 15 residues. The ends lost 5 bases at V and 0 bases at J; junction bases unmatched: 5. CDR3 in DNA: TGTGCCAGCAGCCCAGGGGGCGGGATGAACACTGAAGCTTTCTTT. Protein product: CASSPGGGMNTEAFF.

The rearrangement links TRBV12-5 to TRBJ2-1; D remains ambiguous. The V and J ends lost 0 bases and 5 bases respectively, with 8 bases between them. CDR1 LGHNT and CDR2 FRNRAP come from the germline V gene. The CDR3 consists of 14 residues. Here the CDR3 reads CASGLVRTDNEQFF. DNA of the CDR3: TGTGCTAGTGGTTTGGTAAGGACGGACAATGAGCAGTTCTTC.

In its sample, this clone was seen a few times. The rearrangement joins TRBV7-9 to TRBJ2-5; the D is unclear. The assigned J gene may be wrong: the sequence end matches TRBJ2-7 better. CDR1 is SEHNR and CDR2 is FQNEAQ in the germline V gene (reference sequence). The CDR3 covers 14 residues. The CDR3 sequence is CASSLTTVSYEQYF. CDR3 in DNA: TGTGCCAGCAGCTTAACAACCGTAAGCTACGAGCAGTACTTC.

This clone was seen a handful of times. The gene calls are TRBV21-1 and TRBJ2-3; the D call TRBD1 from the table was never checked on the DNA. TRBV21-1 is a pseudogene locus. The CDR3 spans 17 residues. In DNA form, the CDR3 reads TGTGCCAGCAGCAAAGTCCACCTGGCAGGGGGGACAGATACGCAGTATTTT. Translation gives CASSKVHLAGGTDTQYF.

The chain uses TRBV7-2 and TRBJ1-2; D might be TRBD1 (5 bases). The V end was cut by 0 bases, the J end by 3 bases, with 8 bases between. This CDR3 comprises 14 residues. Looked up from germline, CDR1 is SGHTA and CDR2 is FQGNSA. The CDR3 sequence: CASSLAGPDYGYTF. In DNA, the CDR3 is TGTGCCAGCAGCTTAGCGGGGCCGGACTATGGCTACACCTTC.

This chain connects TRBV19 to TRBJ1-2; 9 bases line up with TRBD1. The CDR3 loop spans 12 amino acids. Germline loops: CDR1 LNHDA, CDR2 SQIVND (reference sequence). The CDR3 region is CAIPGQGTGYTF. CDR3 bases: TGTGCTATCCCCGGACAGGGGACGGGCTACACCTTC.

The V gene is TRBV13, the J gene TRBJ2-7; D possibly matches TRBD1 or TRBD2 (6 bases each). The V end lost 2 bases, the J end lost 3 bases, and 14 bases lay between the germline ends. Germline CDR1 PRHDT, CDR2 FYEKMQ (reference sequence). The CDR3 length is 15 residues. This chain's CDR3 is CASSLFGGPGYEQYF. CDR3 sequence (DNA): TGTGCCAGCAGCTTATTCGGGGGCCCAGGCTACGAGCAGTACTTC.

This clone was recorded a few times. The chain links TRBV25-1 to TRBJ2-3, with D unclear. The germline CDR1 and CDR2 sequences are MGHDK and SYGVNS. CDR3 length: 13 residues. Trimming took 7 bases from V and 8 from J, leaving 16 bases between them. CDR3 sequence: CASTLGGGSTQYF. The CDR3 nucleotides read TGTGCCAGCACCCTGGGCGGTGGGTCTACGCAGTATTTT. The complete variable domain, with remaining parts taken from reference TRBV25-1 and TRBJ2-3, reads EADIYQTPRYLVIGTGKKITLECSQTMGHDKMYWYQQDPGMELHLIHYSYGVNSTEKGDLSSESTVSRIRTEHFPLTLESARPSHTSQYLCASTLGGGSTQYFGPGTRLTVL.

This clone showed up just a few times. The chain has TRBV7-3 and TRBJ1-1, with TRBD1 as a possible D gene (5 bases). CDR1 is SGHTA and CDR2 is FQGTGA in the germline V gene. This CDR3 is built from 17 residues. The ends were cut back, 5 bases at V and 1 base at J, with 20 bases in the middle. The CDR3 DNA reads TGTGCCAGCAGCCGTGGGACCCTCCAAAGAGGGAACACTGAAGCTTTCTTT. Encoded protein: CASSRGTLQRGNTEAFF.

The CDR3 is CATSSGAGTQNTGELFF. CDR3 sequence (DNA): TGTGCCACCAGCTCAGGGGCGGGGACCCAGAACACCGGGGAGCTGTTTTTT. The chain links TRBV15 to TRBJ2-2; D may correspond to TRBD1 or TRBD2 (6 bases each). Trimming cost V 5 bases and J 1 base, with 17 bases left between them. The CDR3 consists of 17 residues. Germline V lookup: CDR1 LNHNV, CDR2 YYDKDF (reference sequence).

This clone has only a few counts. The chain employs TRBV6-6 and TRBJ2-4; weak D call: TRBD1 (5 bases). Germline CDR1 is MNHNY and CDR2 is SVGAGI (reference sequence). The CDR3 runs 13 residues. V lost 5 bases to trimming and J lost 7 bases, with 12 bases between them. The CDR3 coding sequence is TGTGCCAGCAGTCTTACAGGTGTCAACATTCAGTACTTC. Its translation is CASSLTGVNIQYF.

The chain uses TRBV7-4 and TRBJ2-5, with 8 positions matching TRBD2. The CDR3 contains 14 residues. The V gene end was trimmed by 5 bases and the J gene end by 5 bases; junction bases not matched to a gene: 7. Germline CDR1 and CDR2: SGHVT and SQSDAQ. CDR3 DNA sequence: TGTGCCAGCAGCATCTGGACTAGCTGGGAGACCCAGTACTTC. Protein product: CASSIWTSWETQYF. Using reference TRBV7-4 and TRBJ2-5 for the parts outside the CDR3, the full variable domain is GAGVSQSPRYKVAKRGRDVALRCDSISGHVTLYWYRQTLGQGSEVLTYSQSDAQRDKSGRPSGRFSAERPERSVSTLKIQRTEQGDSAVYLCASSIWTSWETQYFGPGTRLLVL.

V and J are TRBV9 and TRBJ2-7; D unresolved. The CDR3 covers 12 residues. Looked up from germline, CDR1 is SGDLS and CDR2 is YYNGEE. V dropped 4 bases and J dropped 2 bases, with 7 bases sitting between them. The CDR3 reads CASSPDAYEQYF. The CDR3 nucleotides read TGTGCCAGCAGCCCCGACGCCTACGAGCAGTACTTC.

The genes are TRBV27 and TRBJ2-1, with D uncertain. Between the trimmed V and J ends, which lost 5 bases and 6 bases, there was a span of 11 bases. The CDR3 extends over 13 amino acids. The germline V gene encodes CDR1 MNHEY and CDR2 SMNVEV (reference sequence). The CDR3 protein is CASSRIEGNEQFF. CDR3 in DNA: TGTGCCAGCAGTAGGATCGAAGGCAATGAGCAGTTCTTC.